The clone carrying this TCR beta chain was seen a few times. The data were obtained in a study of cytomegalovirus exposure and HLA in healthy donors. The germline gives CDR1 SGHNT, CDR2 YYREEE (reference sequence). Between the trimmed V and J ends, which lost 3 bases and 1 base, there was a span of 10 bases. The CDR3 totals 15 residues. 13 Jbeta primers and 60 Vbeta primers were used for the PCR. Profiling relied on immunoSEQ multiplex PCR, and the TCRdb table lists in-frame clones only, not all of them. This sample has some 150,000 clones; 81% occur once, and the top ten carry less than 15%. Sequenced sample: PBMCs. The J gene is TRBJ2-2, the V gene TRBV5-4; D may be TRBD1 (5 bases). The receptor comes from a woman between 45 and 65 years old in good health and CMV-seronegative. CDR3 protein: CASSSRRGNTGELFF. CDR3 DNA sequence: TGTGCCAGCAGCTCCCGAAGGGGGAACACCGGGGAGCTGTTTTTT.